Below are 17 T cell receptor beta chains sequenced from a single sample in a study of blood T cell repertoires in COVID-19. Libraries were prepared by immunoSEQ multiplex PCR; TCRdb keeps only in-frame clonotypes and omits some of them. Among around 140,000 clones listed, 70% to 90% were seen once. The sample was peripheral blood. Source of these receptors: a human donor with acute or convalescent COVID-19. The donor label of this sample is uncertain.

This chain uses TRBV5-5 with TRBJ1-2, with D maybe TRBD1 (5 bases). V lost 2 bases and J lost 0, with 11 bases in between. The germline gives CDR1 SGHKS, CDR2 YYEKEE (reference sequence). This CDR3 is built from 15 residues. The CDR3 DNA sequence: TGTGCCAGCAGCTTTAGGACACTTTCTAACTATGGCTACACCTTC. The encoded protein is CASSFRTLSNYGYTF. Full variable domain (missing parts from reference TRBV5-5 and TRBJ1-2): DAGVTQSPTHLIKTRGQQVTLRCSPISGHKSVSWYQQVLGQGPQFIFQYYEKEERGRGNFPDRFSARQFPNYSSELNVNALLLGDSALYLCASSFRTLSNYGYTFGSGTRLTVV.

This clone has a single count. The chain links TRBV7-2 to TRBJ1-6; D perhaps matches TRBD1 (6 bases). Germline CDR1 reads SGHTA; CDR2 reads FQGNSA. CDR3 length equals 16 residues. V lost 5 bases, J lost 7 bases, and 18 bases lay in between. CDR3 in DNA: TGTGCCAGCAGCGCCAGGACAGCTGGGCAGAATTCACCCCTCCACTTT. Translating it yields CASSARTAGQNSPLHF.

The gene calls are TRBV27 and TRBJ1-6; 7 nucleotides match TRBD1. Looked up from germline, CDR1 is MNHEY and CDR2 is SMNVEV (reference sequence). The V and J ends lost 3 bases and 8 bases, in that order; junction bases with no gene match: 13. The CDR3 consists of 17 residues. The CDR3 loop reads CASSLRQGSDNYSPLHF. In nucleotides, the CDR3 is TGTGCCAGCAGTTTGAGACAGGGAAGTGATAATTATTCACCCCTCCACTTT.

The V call is TRBV27, the J call TRBJ2-6; D is ambiguous. Between the trimmed V and J ends, which lost 6 bases and 0 bases, there was a span of 18 bases. Germline V gives CDR1 MNHEY, CDR2 SMNVEV (reference sequence). The CDR3 is 18 residues long. CDR3 bases: TGTGCCAGCAGCTCGTTGGGCCAGGCCTTCTCTGGGGCCAACGTCCTGACTTTC. Translation gives CASSSLGQAFSGANVLTF.

This chain links TRBV29-1 with TRBJ2-2; D might be TRBD2 (5 bases). The ends were cut back, 6 bases at V and 7 bases at J, with 15 bases in the middle. CDR1 and CDR2 (germline): SQVTM, ANQGSEA. The CDR3 extends over 13 amino acids. CDR3 DNA sequence: TGCAGCGTCGGCTGGAGAGGGCACGGGGAGCTGTTTTTT. This translates into CSVGWRGHGELFF.

Points on this clone: Given the absence of the conserved phenylalanine or tryptophan at the CDR3 end, a read error is likely. No DNA is shown, since the ends of the CDR3 on it are uncertain; the CDR3 is the one TCRdb lists. V gene TRBV20-1 combines with J gene TRBJ1-1; TRBD1 reflects the table's D call only, with no check against the DNA. Germline CDR1 DFQATT, CDR2 SNEGSKA (reference sequence). The CDR3 length is 8 residues, termini included. The CDR3 loop reads CRSGQGPG.

This clone was observed once. The chain links TRBV5-4 to TRBJ1-6, with 9 bases aligning to TRBD1. This CDR3 region has 14 residues. Trimming removed 3 bases from V and 10 bases from J; junction bases left unmatched: 5. Germline V lookup: CDR1 SGHNT, CDR2 YYREEE (reference sequence). The CDR3 DNA follows: TGTGCCAGCAGCTCGACAGGGGGTCGGTCACCCCTCCACTTT. Translation: CASSSTGGRSPLHF.

The CDR3 region has the DNA TGTGCCAGCAGCTCCCCTGAGCGGACCGGGGAGCTGTTTTTT. Encoded protein: CASSSPERTGELFF. The chain links TRBV11-3 to TRBJ2-2, with a weak D call TRBD2 (5 bases). Germline CDR1 reads SGHNT; CDR2 reads YENEEA. The CDR3 covers 14 residues. V lost 4 bases and J 5 bases, leaving 11 bases between the germline ends.

The gene calls are TRBV7-2 and TRBJ1-2; tentative D call: TRBD1 (5 bases). The CDR3 contains 15 residues. V was shortened by 3 bases and J by 4 bases, with 15 bases between the two germline ends. From germline, CDR1 is SGHTA and CDR2 FQGNSA. The CDR3 coding sequence is TGTGCCAGCAGCTTCGATCCGGGGGTAATCTATGGCTACACCTTC. Translation: CASSFDPGVIYGYTF.

V gene TRBV2 combines with J gene TRBJ2-7; TRBD1 matches 10 bases. The CDR3 has 15 amino acids. Per germline, CDR1 SNHLY and CDR2 FYNNEI. V was pared by 7 bases and J by 2 bases, with 8 bases of the junction left unmatched. DNA of the CDR3: TGTGCCAGCAACCTCCGGGACAGGGGCCCCTACGAGCAGTACTTC. Its translation: CASNLRDRGPYEQYF.

In DNA form, the CDR3 reads TGTGCCAGCAGCGGAAGGCAGAATACGGGACTAGGAGGGACCCAGTACTTC. It is translated as CASSGRQNTGLGGTQYF. This chain connects TRBV7-2 to TRBJ2-5; 8 nucleotides agree with TRBD2. CDR1 and CDR2 from the germline V gene are SGHTA and FQGNSA. V lost 5 bases, J lost 7 bases, and 18 bases stayed unmatched. The CDR3 contains 17 residues.

The V and J genes are TRBV20-1 and TRBJ2-5; unclear D gene. V lost 6 bases and J lost 4, with 6 bases in between. This CDR3 region has 10 residues. CDR1 and CDR2 (germline): DFQATT, SNEGSKA (reference sequence). The CDR3 is CSASGETQYF. The CDR3 DNA follows: TGCAGTGCCTCAGGAGAGACCCAGTACTTC.

The chain has TRBV6-5 and TRBJ1-1; D is possibly TRBD1 (6 bases). CDR1 is MNHEY and CDR2 is SVGAGI in the germline V gene. The CDR3 has 13 amino acids. Trimming pared 7 bases from V and 6 bases from J, leaving 15 bases between. CDR3 bases: TGTGCCAGCAATGGGGCAGGGGACGCTGAAGCTTTCTTT. As protein: CASNGAGDAEAFF.

This clone came up many times. The genes are TRBV2 and TRBJ2-1; 8 positions agree with TRBD1. This CDR3 spans 15 amino acids. Germline lookup yields CDR1 SNHLY and CDR2 FYNNEI. With 5 bases clipped from V and 8 bases from J, the junction kept 11 bases outside the gene matches. CDR3: CASSRGQGISHEQFF. In DNA form, the CDR3 reads TGTGCCAGCAGTCGCGGACAGGGAATTTCCCATGAGCAGTTCTTC.

V gene TRBV4-3 combines with J gene TRBJ2-1, with TRBD2 identical over 7 bases. Trimming removed 1 base from V and 7 bases from J; junction bases left unmatched: 10. The CDR3 has 16 amino acids. Per the germline V gene, CDR1 is LGHNA and CDR2 is YSLEER. CDR3 DNA: TGCGCCAGCAGCCAAGGTCTGGGAGGGCCATATAATGAGCAGTTCTTC. Amino acid sequence: CASSQGLGGPYNEQFF.

The chain carries TRBV11-2 and TRBJ2-1, with 7 bases that match TRBD1. J lost 1 base, V lost 6 bases, and 6 bases had no gene match. CDR1 is SGHAT and CDR2 is FQNNGV in the germline V gene. The CDR3 is 15 amino acids. The CDR3 protein is CASRPPGGSYNEQFF. CDR3 bases: TGTGCCAGCAGGCCCCCAGGGGGATCCTACAATGAGCAGTTCTTC.

This rearrangement joins TRBV2 to TRBJ2-1, with D maybe TRBD1 (5 bases). The CDR3 is 12 amino acids. The germline gives CDR1 SNHLY, CDR2 FYNNEI. Trimming removed 5 bases from V and 3 bases from J, with 5 bases in between. CDR3 DNA: TGTGCCAGCAGTAGGGGCTACAATGAGCAGTTCTTC. Protein: CASSRGYNEQFF.